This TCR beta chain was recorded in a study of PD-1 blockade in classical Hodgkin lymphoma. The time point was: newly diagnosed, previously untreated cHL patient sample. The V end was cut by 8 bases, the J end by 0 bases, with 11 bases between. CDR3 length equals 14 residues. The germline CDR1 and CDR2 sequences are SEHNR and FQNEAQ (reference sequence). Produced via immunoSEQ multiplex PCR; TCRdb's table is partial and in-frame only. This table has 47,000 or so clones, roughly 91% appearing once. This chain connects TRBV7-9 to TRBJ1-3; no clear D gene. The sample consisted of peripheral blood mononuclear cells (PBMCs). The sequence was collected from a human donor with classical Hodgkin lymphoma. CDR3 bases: TGTGCCAGCCTCGAACAGCACTCTGGAAACACCATATATTTT. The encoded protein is CASLEQHSGNTIYF.